These 6 T cell receptor beta chains originate from one sample sequenced in a study of regulatory T cells in long-lasting Graves disease. Building the TCR beta libraries relied on iRepertoire HTBI primers, and CDR3 regions underwent Arm-PCR. From the multiplex PCR reads, TCRdb called clonotypes with MiXCR, one entry per CDR3 protein. The table records some 450,000 distinct CDR3 sequences, about 15% of them present only once. The sample's time point: newly diagnosed GD, antithyroid drugs for less than 3 months. The authors made the TCR library using RNA they extracted from PBMCs. These data also featured in a second study, about T cells in Graves' hyperthyroidism and ophthalmopathy.

The source was peripheral blood mononuclear cells (PBMCs), collected at new diagnosis, from a patient treated with antithyroid drugs. These receptors originate from a woman aged 25 to 39 with Graves disease.

In this sample, this clonotype turned up many times. The V gene is TRBV3-1, the J gene TRBJ2-1, with 8 bases fitting TRBD2. J was trimmed by 7 bases and V by 2 bases; bases with no gene match: 10. Germline CDR1 LGHDT, CDR2 YNNKEL (reference sequence). The CDR3 runs 16 residues. Written as DNA, the CDR3 is TGTGCCAGCAGCCAACGTGGACGGGAGGGCCTAAATGAGCAGTTCTTC. Residues: CASSQRGREGLNEQFF.

This clonotype was detected many times. The chain has TRBV7-2 and TRBJ2-5; 7 bases are shared with TRBD2. The germline gives CDR1 SGHTA, CDR2 FQGNSA. CDR3 length equals 16 residues. Germline trimming cut 4 bases from V and 1 base from J; bases unmatched to any gene: 9. CDR3 protein: CASSSQMGGFQETQYF. For the CDR3, the DNA is TGTGCCAGCAGCTCACAGATGGGAGGGTTCCAAGAGACCCAGTACTTC.

This clonotype was detected many times. The gene calls are TRBV13 and TRBJ2-3; 8 positions match TRBD2. This CDR3 spans 15 amino acids. The V and J ends lost 6 bases and 2 bases, in that order; junction bases with no gene match: 7. The germline CDR1 and CDR2 sequences are PRHDT and FYEKMQ (reference sequence). The CDR3 sequence is CASRRAGGVTDTQYF. The CDR3, as DNA: TGTGCCAGCAGGAGGGCGGGAGGTGTCACAGATACGCAGTATTTT.

The chain couples TRBV7-6 to TRBJ2-7; a possible D gene is TRBD1 (5 bases). Germline V lookup: CDR1 SGHVS, CDR2 FNYEAQ. Trimming shortened V by 2 bases and J by 7 bases, and 9 bases separated the two germline ends. CDR3 length: 12 residues. The chain's CDR3 is CASSLIKGEQYF. The CDR3 nucleotides read TGTGCCAGCAGCTTAATAAAGGGGGAGCAGTACTTC.

The rearrangement uses TRBV6-2 or TRBV6-3 and TRBJ2-5; 12 bases agree with TRBD2. Germline CDR1 is MNHEY and CDR2 is SVGEGT. CDR3 size: 15 residues. V gave up 0 bases and J gave up 7 bases; unmatched junction bases: 3. The DNA of the CDR3 is TGTGCCAGCAGTTACTCGACTAGCGGGAGCGCGACCCAGTACTTC. Protein sequence: CASSYSTSGSATQYF.

The chain recombines TRBV15 with TRBJ2-1, with 7 bases matching TRBD2. The CDR3 is 14 residues long. Losses at the gene ends were 3 bases for V and 8 bases for J; bases not matched to a gene: 7. CDR1 is LNHNV, CDR2 YYDKDF, per germline (reference sequence). CDR3 residues: CATSRREYTHEQFF. CDR3 DNA sequence: TGTGCCACCAGCAGGCGGGAGTACACCCATGAGCAGTTCTTC.